This T cell receptor beta chain was identified in a study of TIL therapy for anti-PD-1-resistant metastatic lung cancer. The time point was: pre-treatment sample, taken before nivolumab and TIL therapy. The libraries were made with immunoSEQ v3. Libraries were sequenced to about 2 million read pairs (survey) or roughly 4.5-6.5 million (deep). TCRdb's table, derived via immunoSEQ multiplex PCR, lists solely in-frame clones and lacks some. The table records 55,000 or so clones, approximately 75% of them present only once. The CDR3 extends over 15 amino acids. Trimming cost V 1 base and J 0 bases; bases outside gene matches: 1. Germline V gene data show CDR1 as SGHRS and CDR2 as YFSETQ.

The specimen comprised blood, sampled at baseline. This clonotype originated in a person between 30 and 80 years old with non-small cell lung cancer. The V call is TRBV5-1, the J call TRBJ2-5; TRBD1 agrees at 9 bases. This chain's CDR3 is CASSLWTGDQETQYF. In DNA form, the CDR3 reads TGCGCCAGCAGCTTGTGGACAGGGGACCAAGAGACCCAGTACTTC.